A single sample is the source of the 27 T cell receptor beta chains below, sequenced in a study of CD8+CD57+ T cells in acquired aplastic anemia. CD8+CD57+ cell expansion, shown by flow cytometry, had occurred in the patients selected for sequencing. The study profiled TCR beta VDJ and CDR3 using genomic DNA as template. TCRdb independently ran MiXCR on the reads; one entry per CDR3 protein. The repertoire holds 120,000 or so distinct CDR3 sequences, over 30% seen once, with roughly 3% in the top ten. The sequenced material came from sorted CD4+, CD8+, or CD8+CD57+ T cells (not recorded which) from PBMCs. The receptors here all came from a human donor with aplastic anemia.

This clonotype was recorded at least ten times. The DNA of the CDR3 is TGTGCCAGCAGTCGACAGGGGGCACGTACCTACGAGCAGTACTTC. Its protein is CASSRQGARTYEQYF. This sequence joins TRBV6-5 and TRBJ2-7; 10 bases match TRBD1. CDR1 and CDR2 from the germline V gene are MNHEY and SVGAGI. The CDR3 loop spans 15 amino acids. After removal of 5 bases from V and 2 bases from J, the junction contained 6 bases not matched to a gene.

Concerning this clonotype: The junction departs from the called germline gene at one end, perhaps through a read error. The chain is built from TRBV6-5 and TRBJ1-2, with a weak D call TRBD1 (5 bases). Germline lookup yields CDR1 MNHEY and CDR2 SVGAGI. The length of the CDR3 is 13 residues. In DNA form, the CDR3 reads TGTGCCAGCAGTTACTCAGGAGCCCAGGGCGAGTCCTTC. Amino acids: CASSYSGAQGESF.

This clonotype has just a few counts. V is TRBV18 and J is TRBJ1-2, with 7 bases matching TRBD1. Trimming removed 1 base from V and 5 bases from J; junction bases left unmatched: 4. The CDR3 has 14 residues. Germline V lookup: CDR1 KGHSH, CDR2 LQKENI. The CDR3 region has the DNA TGTGCCAGCTCACCACAGGGGGCAATATATGGCTACACCTTC. Protein product: CASSPQGAIYGYTF.

This clonotype was counted ten times or more. The gene calls are TRBV7-8 and TRBJ1-3; D is uncertain. The CDR3 spans 14 residues. The V gene lost 3 bases and the J gene lost 0 bases, with 6 bases spanning the gap. The germline gives CDR1 SGHVS, CDR2 FQNEAQ. CDR3 DNA: TGTGCCAGCAGCTTGGCCACCTCTGGAAACACCATATATTTT. This codes for CASSLATSGNTIYF.

At least ten counts were recorded for this clonotype. The rearrangement joins TRBV19 to TRBJ2-1, with D tentatively TRBD2 (6 bases). Deletions cut 5 bases from V and 8 bases from J, with 19 bases between. The CDR3 covers 15 residues. The V gene's germline CDR1 is LNHDA and CDR2 SQIVND (reference sequence). Written as DNA, the CDR3 is TGTGCCAGTAGTTCCCGGGAGCGATCTAGCGATGAGCAGTTCTTC. Translation gives CASSSRERSSDEQFF.

The genes are TRBV27 and TRBJ2-7; TRBD1 might be the D (5 bases). This CDR3 has 15 amino acids. The V gene's germline CDR1 is MNHEY and CDR2 SMNVEV (reference sequence). Trimming cost V 5 bases and J 0 bases, with 14 bases left between them. CDR3 sequence reads: CASSPETAPSYEQYF. The CDR3 coding sequence is TGTGCCAGCAGTCCTGAGACAGCCCCCTCCTACGAGCAGTACTTC.

This clonotype has a count of ten or more. The chain couples TRBV6-5 to TRBJ2-5; 8 nucleotides align to TRBD1. Germline assignment: CDR1 MNHEY and CDR2 SVGAGI. CDR3 length: 15 residues. The V gene end was trimmed by 6 bases and the J gene end by 7 bases; junction bases not matched to a gene: 13. In DNA form, the CDR3 reads TGTGCCAGCAGCTCGACAGGGGCCGGGCGAGGGACCCAGTACTTC. Translation gives CASSSTGAGRGTQYF.

Many counts were recorded for this clonotype. This chain connects TRBV20-1 to TRBJ2-7; D possibly corresponds to TRBD2 (5 bases). CDR1 is DFQATT and CDR2 is SNEGSKA in the germline V gene (reference sequence). V dropped 3 bases and J dropped 3 bases, with 9 bases sitting between them. The CDR3 has 12 residues. CDR3 bases: TGCAGTGCTAGGGACTCCAACTACGAGCAGTACTTC. Its protein product is CSARDSNYEQYF.

This clonotype was counted once. The J gene is TRBJ2-7, the V gene TRBV6-1; TRBD1 matches 8 bases. CDR1 and CDR2 from the germline V gene are MNHNS and SASEGT. This CDR3 is 16 amino acids long. Losses at the gene ends were 1 base for V and 2 bases for J; bases not matched to a gene: 7. The CDR3, as DNA: TGTGCCAGCAGTGAAGATGAGGGGACAGGCGCCTACGAGCAGTACGTC. Protein sequence: CASSEDEGTGAYEQYV.

This clonotype was seen repeatedly, ten times or more. The rearrangement uses TRBV5-1 and TRBJ1-2; D possibly corresponds to TRBD1 (6 bases). Trimming cost V 0 bases and J 2 bases, with 11 bases left between them. CDR1 and CDR2 (germline): SGHRS, YFSETQ. This CDR3 has 15 residues. The CDR3 region is CASSLGTARNYGYTF. CDR3 in DNA: TGCGCCAGCAGCTTGGGGACAGCTCGAAACTATGGCTACACCTTC.

The chain is built from TRBV2 and TRBJ2-7; 8 bases match TRBD1. The length of the CDR3 is 14 residues. CDR1 and CDR2 from the germline V gene are SNHLY and FYNNEI. The V gene end was trimmed by 5 bases and the J gene end by 2 bases; junction bases not matched to a gene: 5. CDR3 coding DNA: TGTGCCAGCAGTCTGACAGGGGCTCCCTACGAGCAGTACTTC. It specifies CASSLTGAPYEQYF.

The chain links TRBV9 to TRBJ1-2; TRBD1 might be the D (6 bases). CDR1 SGDLS and CDR2 YYNGEE come from the germline V gene. The CDR3 loop spans 14 amino acids. V dropped 0 bases and J dropped 2 bases, with 8 bases sitting between them. The CDR3 loop is CASSVAGQNYGYTF. The CDR3 nucleotides read TGTGCCAGCAGCGTAGCCGGACAGAACTATGGCTACACCTTC.

Concerning this clonotype: A read error may be the cause here, since a much bigger clone is one base away. Here the CDR3 omits its conserved ending phenylalanine or tryptophan, so a read error is the likely source. The genes are TRBV5-6 and TRBJ2-1, with 7 nucleotides matching TRBD1. The V gene's germline CDR1 is SGHDT and CDR2 YYEEEE. The CDR3 is 16 amino acids. Trimming at V came to 4 bases and at J to 1 base, leaving 8 bases not matched to a gene. CDR3 bases: TGTGCCAGCAGCCCTAGGGGGCATGGGTCCTACAATGAGCAGTTCCTC. Residues: CASSPRGHGSYNEQFL.

The V call is TRBV24-1, the J call TRBJ1-3, with TRBD1 identical over 8 bases. Unmatched junction bases numbered 10, after V lost 9 bases and J lost 4 bases. This CDR3 comprises 15 residues. Germline V gene data show CDR1 as KGHDR and CDR2 as SFDVKD. The CDR3 region has the DNA TGTGCCACCGATTTCGACAGGGGAGACGGAAACACCATATATTTT. Translated, it gives CATDFDRGDGNTIYF.

The chain recombines TRBV7-9 with TRBJ1-2; the D gene is possibly TRBD1 (5 bases). The V and J ends lost 6 bases and 8 bases respectively, with 13 bases between them. Germline CDR1 is SEHNR and CDR2 is FQNEAQ (reference sequence). The CDR3 is 12 amino acids. The CDR3 region has the DNA TGTGCCAGCAGTCGGACACCTGAAGGCTACACCTTC. It codes for CASSRTPEGYTF. Drawing the rest from reference TRBV7-9 and TRBJ1-2, the complete variable domain is DTGVSQNPRHKITKRGQNVTFRCDPISEHNRLYWYRQTLGQGPEFLTYFQNEAQLEKSRLLSDRFSAERPKGSFSTLEIQRTEQGDSAMYLCASSRTPEGYTFGSGTRLTVV.

This clonotype was seen many times. The chain carries TRBV6-2 or TRBV6-3 and TRBJ2-3; D is unresolved. Germline CDR1 is MNHEY and CDR2 is SVGEGT. V was shortened by 0 bases and J by 12 bases, with 16 bases between the two germline ends. The length of the CDR3 is 14 residues. In DNA form, the CDR3 reads TGTGCCAGCAGTTACTCGGGATCGCCCGCCTCACAGTATTTT. As protein: CASSYSGSPASQYF.

As regards this clonotype: This may be a read error, as it is one base from a much larger clone. The V call is TRBV7-9, the J call TRBJ1-6; D remains ambiguous. V was cut by 5 bases and J by 6 bases, with 8 bases left in between. The CDR3 consists of 13 residues. The germline V gene has CDR1 SEHNR and CDR2 FQNEAQ (reference sequence). Here the CDR3 reads CASSPASNSPLHF. DNA of the CDR3: TGTGCCAGCAGCCCAGCATCTAATTCACCCCTCCACTTT.

The J gene is TRBJ2-1, the V gene TRBV5-8; 7 bases are a match to TRBD2. The junction had 6 bases not matched to a gene; V was cut back by 1 base and J by 8 bases. This CDR3 spans 14 amino acids. The germline V gene encodes CDR1 SGHTS and CDR2 YDEGEE. The CDR3 sequence: CASSLWWGGYEQFF. The CDR3 DNA is TGTGCCAGCAGCTTGTGGTGGGGGGGGTATGAGCAGTTCTTC.

In its sample, this clonotype was seen many times. V gene TRBV9 combines with J gene TRBJ1-1; D is unclear. CDR1 SGDLS and CDR2 YYNGEE come from the germline V gene. This CDR3 contains 13 residues. V was shortened by 0 bases and J by 6 bases, with 9 bases between the two germline ends. For the CDR3, the DNA is TGTGCCAGCAGCGTAGAGGTCGTGTCTGAAGCTTTCTTT. Its protein product is CASSVEVVSEAFF. Drawing the rest from reference TRBV9 and TRBJ1-1, the complete variable domain is DSGVTQTPKHLITATGQRVTLRCSPRSGDLSVYWYQQSLDQGLQFLIQYYNGEERAKGNILERFSAQQFPDLHSELNLSSLELGDSALYFCASSVEVVSEAFFGQGTRLTVV.

There are a few counts of this clonotype. A much more abundant neighbour one base away suggests this may be a read error. The chain joins TRBV6-4 to TRBJ2-1; the D gene is possibly TRBD2 (7 bases). CDR3 size: 13 residues. Germline V gene sequence: CDR1 MRHNA, CDR2 SNTAGT. The germline V and J ends were trimmed by 4 bases and 10 bases, with 14 bases remaining between them. The CDR3 DNA reads TGTGCCAGCAGTGGCCTGACGGGGGGCGAGCAGTTCTTC. As protein: CASSGLTGGEQFF.

Many counts were recorded for this clonotype. V is TRBV10-3 and J is TRBJ2-5; D might be TRBD2 (6 bases). Germline CDR1 and CDR2: ENHRY and SYGVKD. V dropped 4 bases and J dropped 2 bases, with 8 bases sitting between them. The CDR3 is 13 residues long. The CDR3 nucleotides are TGTGCCATCAGTGCGGGGACTCAAGAGACCCAGTACTTC. Translating gives CAISAGTQETQYF.

Details on this clonotype: A read error may account for a junction end that differs from germline. CDR3 in DNA: TGTGCCATCAGGGAGGGGGTAAGCACAGATACGCAGAATTTT. Translation: CAIREGVSTDTQNF. The chain recombines TRBV10-3 with TRBJ2-3; D is possibly TRBD1 or TRBD2 (6 bases each). The germline V gene encodes CDR1 ENHRY and CDR2 SYGVKD. The CDR3 consists of 14 residues.

This clonotype occurred a few times. Given the absence of the conserved phenylalanine or tryptophan at the CDR3 end, a read error is likely. The DNA is omitted, as the CDR3 cannot be located on it reliably, and the CDR3 follows TCRdb's listing. V usage is TRBV7-2 and J usage is TRBJ2-6; the D segment call TRBD2 is taken from the table without a DNA check. The CDR3 length equals 17 residues, ends included. Looked up from germline, CDR1 is SGHTA and CDR2 is FQGNSA. CDR3 amino acids: CASSTRDSGSGANVLKI.

The count of this clonotype is one. The chain has TRBV27 and TRBJ1-5; possibly TRBD1 for D (5 bases). CDR1 and CDR2 from the germline V gene are MNHEY and SMNVEV (reference sequence). This CDR3 is 15 amino acids long. V dropped 2 bases and J dropped 4 bases, with 12 bases sitting between them. The CDR3 DNA follows: TGTGCCAGCAGTTTAGTGGGGACTTTAAATCAGCCCCAGCATTTT. It encodes CASSLVGTLNQPQHF.

The J gene is TRBJ1-2, the V gene TRBV2, with D tentatively TRBD1 (6 bases). V dropped 3 bases and J dropped 6 bases, with 8 bases sitting between them. Looked up from germline, CDR1 is SNHLY and CDR2 is FYNNEI. There are 12 residues in the CDR3. The DNA of the CDR3 is TGTGCCAGCAGTGAGGACAGCCATGGCTACACCTTC. Its translation is CASSEDSHGYTF.

This clonotype occurred many times. The chain recombines TRBV24-1 with TRBJ2-3; 9 bases map to TRBD1. Losses at the gene ends were 9 bases for V and 4 bases for J; bases not matched to a gene: 16. CDR1 KGHDR and CDR2 SFDVKD come from the germline V gene. The CDR3 is 17 residues long. As DNA, the CDR3 is TGTGCCACCTCCCCGAGGAAGGACAGGGGAAGGGCAGATACGCAGTATTTT. Amino acids: CATSPRKDRGRADTQYF.

The sample holds many counts of this clonotype. This rearrangement joins TRBV10-3 to TRBJ1-5; weak D call: TRBD1 (5 bases). V lost 4 bases, J lost 6 bases, and 7 bases lay in between. Germline CDR1 is ENHRY and CDR2 is SYGVKD. The CDR3 runs 12 residues. The CDR3 DNA sequence: TGTGCCATCAGTGTGGGGGGTCAGCCCCAGCATTTT. This sequence encodes CAISVGGQPQHF.